These 4 T cell receptor beta chains were all obtained from the same sample, sequenced in a study of cytomegalovirus exposure and HLA in healthy donors. The primer mix had 60 Vbeta and 13 Jbeta primers. Sequencing used immunoSEQ multiplex PCR; TCRdb keeps in-frame clones, though not all of them. Of 98,000 or so clones in the sample, over 9% are singletons; the top ten hold 5.5% to 7.5%. The sequencing input was PBMCs. All receptors come from a man between 40 and 49 years old in good health and CMV-seropositive.

There are a few counts of this clone. The chain joins TRBV4-1 to TRBJ2-7; D is perhaps TRBD1 (6 bases). The V end was cut by 5 bases, the J end by 6 bases, with 20 bases between. This CDR3 is 15 amino acids long. CDR1 and CDR2 (germline): MGHRA, YSYEKL. CDR3 loop: CASSSQGSRFSEQYF. The DNA for the CDR3 is TGCGCCAGCAGCAGTCAGGGGAGTCGATTTAGCGAGCAGTACTTC.

This clone was picked up a small number of times. The gene calls are TRBV18 and TRBJ1-3, with 11 bases aligning to TRBD1. This CDR3 has 12 residues. The J segment lost 8 bases and the V segment lost 8 bases, leaving 2 bases of the junction unmatched. Germline values: CDR1 KGHSH, CDR2 LQKENI. CDR3 sequence reads: CASGTGGDTIYF. The CDR3 nucleotides read TGTGCCAGCGGGACAGGGGGAGACACCATATATTTT.

This clone occurred a few times. Other nucleotide sequences in the sample specify the same CDR3. The gene calls are TRBV25-1 and TRBJ2-3; 9 nucleotides align to TRBD2. The trim removed 3 bases at V and 2 bases at J, leaving 9 bases unmatched. CDR3 size: 17 residues. From germline, CDR1 is MGHDK and CDR2 SYGVNS. Written as DNA, the CDR3 is TGTGCCAGCAGTGATCCAGAGCGGGAGGTACTCACAGATACGCAGTATTTT. It encodes CASSDPEREVLTDTQYF.

The CDR3 sequence: CASSSSGTSGTGELFF. CDR3 nucleotide sequence: TGTGCCAGCAGTTCGTCGGGGACTAGCGGCACCGGGGAGCTGTTTTTT. V and J are TRBV7-3 and TRBJ2-2; the match to TRBD2 covers 11 bases. This CDR3 has 16 residues. Germline-derived CDR1 and CDR2 are SGHTA and FQGTGA. J gave up 4 bases and V 6 bases, and 7 bases lay outside the gene matches.